Following are 16 T cell receptor beta chains from one sample sequenced in a study of vaccination effects on CD4 cells after COVID-19. Profiling relied on immunoSEQ multiplex PCR, and the TCRdb table lists in-frame clones only, not all of them. The sample gives 25,000 to 30,000 clones, roughly 74% of which show up once; over 20% is in the top ten. These receptors' targets are unknown. Peptide-pool stimulation followed by sequencing identified expanded antigen-specific CD4+ clonotypes in the ViraFEST assay. Following an approximately ten-day culture, CD4+ T cells were purified. Nucleocapsid antibodies were negative in the vaccine recipients, who had never had SARS-CoV-2 infection. The source was CD4+ T cells from PBMCs cultured with HCoV-NL63 spike peptides, collected before COVID-19 vaccination. Every receptor here comes from a human donor who received a COVID-19 vaccine.

The chain uses TRBV19 and TRBJ1-5, with D maybe TRBD1 (5 bases). The CDR3 contains 15 residues. Trimming pared 3 bases from V and 6 bases from J, leaving 15 bases between. Germline loops: CDR1 LNHDA, CDR2 SQIVND (reference sequence). The DNA of the CDR3 is TGTGCCAGTAGTATCGGGGCAGGGTACGGTCAGCCCCAGCATTTT. It yields the protein CASSIGAGYGQPQHF.

This chain uses TRBV2 with TRBJ2-5; D possibly matches TRBD1 or TRBD2 (5 bases each). Deletions cut 4 bases from V and 10 bases from J, with 22 bases between. Germline values: CDR1 SNHLY, CDR2 FYNNEI. This CDR3 has 15 residues. CDR3 DNA sequence: TGTGCCAGCAGTGTCCCGGGGACCGTAAAGCAAGGCCAGTACTTC. Translating gives CASSVPGTVKQGQYF.

The rearrangement uses TRBV28 and TRBJ1-1, with TRBD1 matching over 8 bases. The CDR3 runs to 14 residues. V shed 3 bases, J shed 3 bases, and the junction held 3 bases outside the gene matches. Germline V gene data show CDR1 as MDHEN and CDR2 as SYDVKM. The CDR3 loop reads CASSFPDRDTEAFF. The CDR3 bases are TGTGCCAGCAGTTTCCCGGACAGGGACACTGAAGCTTTCTTT.

The rearrangement links TRBV12-3 or TRBV12-4 to TRBJ2-1; 9 bases align to TRBD2. After removal of 6 bases from V and 6 bases from J, the junction contained 3 bases not matched to a gene. The CDR3 contains 13 residues. CDR3 region: CASSPAGGNEQFF. The CDR3 DNA follows: TGTGCCAGCAGCCCAGCGGGAGGCAATGAGCAGTTCTTC.

The chain combines TRBV6-1 with TRBJ2-3; D possibly corresponds to TRBD1 (5 bases). The CDR3 length is 17 residues. Germline lookup yields CDR1 MNHNS and CDR2 SASEGT. Trimming stripped 3 bases from V and 1 base from J, with 17 bases between. The CDR3 coding sequence is TGTGCCAGCAGTGATCCCCGGACACGGCCGGGCACAGATACGCAGTATTTT. This encodes CASSDPRTRPGTDTQYF.

This chain connects TRBV29-1 to TRBJ2-1, with D possibly called TRBD1 or TRBD2 (5 bases each). Germline V lookup: CDR1 SQVTM, CDR2 ANQGSEA. The CDR3 runs 13 residues. The V and J ends lost 7 bases and 9 bases respectively, with 19 bases between them. The CDR3 nucleotides are TGCAGCGCTGGACGGGGCCTAGGTGGTGAGCAGTTCTTC. This translates into CSAGRGLGGEQFF.

CDR3 nucleotide sequence: TGTGCCAGTAGTATCAAGAGCAATCAGCCCCAGCATTTT. Its protein is CASSIKSNQPQHF. V usage is TRBV19 and J usage is TRBJ1-5; no definite D call. This CDR3 is built from 13 residues. The V gene's germline CDR1 is LNHDA and CDR2 SQIVND (reference sequence). Trimming shortened V by 3 bases and J by 1 base, and 4 bases separated the two germline ends.

The rearrangement uses TRBV19 and TRBJ1-6, with 8 positions matching TRBD1. The CDR3 sequence is 13 residues long. Trimming took 3 bases from V and 11 from J; bases not matched to a gene: 3. CDR1 and CDR2 from the germline V gene are LNHDA and SQIVND (reference sequence). In DNA form, the CDR3 reads TGTGCCAGTAGTATCAACAGGGGGACACCCCTCCACTTT. Protein sequence: CASSINRGTPLHF.

This chain connects TRBV12-3 or TRBV12-4 to TRBJ1-2; no clear D gene. Trimming took 5 bases from V and 5 from J, leaving 9 bases between them. CDR3 length: 12 residues. The CDR3 sequence is CASSGRAYGYTF. The CDR3 nucleotides read TGTGCCAGCAGTGGCCGGGCGTATGGCTACACCTTC.

V gene TRBV5-4 combines with J gene TRBJ2-6; D unclear. Trimming stripped 2 bases from V and 0 bases from J, with 12 bases between. Germline V gives CDR1 SGHNT, CDR2 YYREEE (reference sequence). This CDR3 has 17 amino acids. CDR3: CASSFIGRISGANVLTF. For the CDR3, the DNA is TGTGCCAGCAGCTTCATCGGGCGAATCTCTGGGGCCAACGTCCTGACTTTC.

This clone came up a few times. The chain is built from TRBV7-2 and TRBJ2-7, with 10 bases aligning to TRBD1. This CDR3 has 15 residues. Germline V gives CDR1 SGHTA, CDR2 FQGNSA. The V segment lost 2 bases and the J segment 2 bases; nucleotides outside the gene matches: 3. This chain's CDR3 is CASSLRGTGAYEQYF. The CDR3 nucleotides are TGTGCCAGCAGCTTAAGGGGGACAGGGGCCTACGAGCAGTACTTC. Complete variable domain (other parts from reference TRBV7-2 and TRBJ2-7): GAGVSQSPSNKVTEKGKDVELRCDPISGHTALYWYRQSLGQGLEFLIYFQGNSAPDKSGLPSDRFSAERTGGSVSTLTIQRTQQEDSAVYLCASSLRGTGAYEQYFGPGTRLTVT.

The chain uses TRBV3-1 (or the pseudogene TRBV3-2) and TRBJ2-7, with D possibly being TRBD2 (5 bases). The CDR3 length is 11 residues. Germline CDR1 and CDR2: LGHDT and YNNKEL (reference sequence). Trimming left V 4 bases short and J 7 bases short, with 8 bases between. The CDR3 loop is CASSREREQYF. DNA for the CDR3: TGTGCCAGCAGCCGGGAGAGGGAGCAGTACTTC.

The table lists this clone with a few counts. CDR3 nucleotide sequence: TGTGCCAGTAACGGCGGGAGGAACACCGGGGAGCTGTTTTTT. This encodes CASNGGRNTGELFF. The genes are TRBV19 and TRBJ2-2, with TRBD2 matching 7 bases. This CDR3 comprises 14 residues. The germline gives CDR1 LNHDA, CDR2 SQIVND (reference sequence). V trimming: 7 bases; J trimming: 1 base; junction bases outside the gene matches: 3.

This chain uses TRBV7-3 with TRBJ2-1; 10 bases agree with TRBD2. Losses at the gene ends were 6 bases for V and 2 bases for J; bases not matched to a gene: 4. The CDR3 totals 15 residues. CDR1 SGHTA and CDR2 FQGTGA come from the germline V gene. The CDR3 loop reads CASSFSGGPYNEQFF. The CDR3 DNA reads TGTGCCAGCAGTTTTAGCGGGGGGCCCTACAATGAGCAGTTCTTC.

The V call is TRBV19, the J call TRBJ1-3; D not resolved. The CDR3 spans 14 residues. Per germline, CDR1 LNHDA and CDR2 SQIVND (reference sequence). V shed 0 bases and J shed 0 bases, with 3 bases lying between them. CDR3 sequence (DNA): TGTGCCAGTAGTATAGACATCTCTGGAAACACCATATATTTT. Translation gives CASSIDISGNTIYF.

The rearrangement joins TRBV5-6 to TRBJ1-1; D gene ambiguous. Trimming pared 4 bases from V and 0 bases from J, leaving 13 bases between. Germline V gene data show CDR1 as SGHDT and CDR2 as YYEEEE. The CDR3 is 15 amino acids. CDR3 amino acids: CASSQSGFMNTEAFF. For the CDR3, the DNA is TGTGCCAGCAGCCAGAGCGGTTTCATGAACACTGAAGCTTTCTTT. Drawing the rest from reference TRBV5-6 and TRBJ1-1, the complete variable domain is DAGVTQSPTHLIKTRGQQVTLRCSPKSGHDTVSWYQQALGQGPQFIFQYYEEEERQRGNFPDRFSGHQFPNYSSELNVNALLLGDSALYLCASSQSGFMNTEAFFGQGTRLTVV.